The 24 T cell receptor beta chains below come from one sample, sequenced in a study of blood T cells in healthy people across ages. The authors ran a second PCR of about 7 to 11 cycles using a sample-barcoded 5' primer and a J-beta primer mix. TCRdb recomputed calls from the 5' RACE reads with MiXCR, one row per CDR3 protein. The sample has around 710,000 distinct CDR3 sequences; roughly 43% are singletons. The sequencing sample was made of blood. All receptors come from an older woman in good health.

CDR3 bases: TGTGCCAGTCAAACAGGGCACACAAATGAAAAACTGTTTTTT. Translating it yields CASQTGHTNEKLFF. This chain joins TRBV19 and TRBJ1-4, with a tentative D call TRBD1 (6 bases). CDR3 length: 14 residues. Trimming took 8 bases from V and 5 from J, leaving 15 bases between them. In germline, CDR1 is LNHDA, CDR2 SQIVND (reference sequence).

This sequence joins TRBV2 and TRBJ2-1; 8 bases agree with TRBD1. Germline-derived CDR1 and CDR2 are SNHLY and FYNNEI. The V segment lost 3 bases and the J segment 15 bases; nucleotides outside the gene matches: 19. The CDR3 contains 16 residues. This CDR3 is CASSDSGTGVLGSRFF. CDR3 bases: TGTGCCAGCAGTGATTCGGGGACAGGCGTCCTAGGGTCGCGGTTCTTC.

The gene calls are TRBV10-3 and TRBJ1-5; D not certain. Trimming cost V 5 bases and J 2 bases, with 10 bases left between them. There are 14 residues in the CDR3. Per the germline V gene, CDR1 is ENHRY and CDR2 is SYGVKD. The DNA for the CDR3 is TGTGCCATCAGTACAGAGGTGGGCAATCAGCCCCAGCATTTT. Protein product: CAISTEVGNQPQHF.

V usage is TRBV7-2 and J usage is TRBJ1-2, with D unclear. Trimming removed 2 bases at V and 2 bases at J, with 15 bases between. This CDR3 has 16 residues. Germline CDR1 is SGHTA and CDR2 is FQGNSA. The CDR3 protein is CASSLTAHNHNYGYTF. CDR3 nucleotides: TGTGCCAGCAGCTTAACGGCCCATAACCACAACTATGGCTACACCTTC.

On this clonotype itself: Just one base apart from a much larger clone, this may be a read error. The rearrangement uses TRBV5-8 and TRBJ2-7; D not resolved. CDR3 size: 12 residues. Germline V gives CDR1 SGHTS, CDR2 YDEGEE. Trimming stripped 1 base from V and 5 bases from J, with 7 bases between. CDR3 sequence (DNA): TGTGCCAGCAGCTTGAGGGCGGACGAGCAGTACTTC. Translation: CASSLRADEQYF.

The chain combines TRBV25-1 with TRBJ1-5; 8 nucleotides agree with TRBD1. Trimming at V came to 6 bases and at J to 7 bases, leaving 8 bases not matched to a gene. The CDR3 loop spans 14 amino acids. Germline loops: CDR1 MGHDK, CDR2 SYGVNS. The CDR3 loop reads CASSDRGWGQPQHF. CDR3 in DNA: TGTGCCAGCAGCGACAGGGGATGGGGACAGCCCCAGCATTTT.

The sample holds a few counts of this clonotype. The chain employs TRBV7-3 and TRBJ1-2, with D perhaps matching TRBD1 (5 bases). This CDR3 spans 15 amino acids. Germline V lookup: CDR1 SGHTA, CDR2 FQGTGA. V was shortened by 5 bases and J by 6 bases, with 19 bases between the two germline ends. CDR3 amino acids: CASSPSTEGRNGYTF. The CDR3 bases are TGTGCCAGCAGCCCCTCGACAGAAGGCAGGAATGGCTACACCTTC.

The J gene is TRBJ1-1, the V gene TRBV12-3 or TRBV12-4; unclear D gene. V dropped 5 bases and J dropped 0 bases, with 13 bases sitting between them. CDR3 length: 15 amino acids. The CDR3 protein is CASSHRELMNTEAFF. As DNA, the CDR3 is TGTGCCAGCAGTCACAGAGAGCTCATGAACACTGAAGCTTTCTTT.

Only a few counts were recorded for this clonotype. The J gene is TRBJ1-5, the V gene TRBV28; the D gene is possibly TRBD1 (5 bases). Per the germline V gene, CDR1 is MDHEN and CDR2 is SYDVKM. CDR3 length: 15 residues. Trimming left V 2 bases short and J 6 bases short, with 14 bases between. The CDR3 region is CASSLRYGGSQPQHF. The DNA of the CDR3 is TGTGCCAGCAGTTTAAGGTACGGGGGAAGTCAGCCCCAGCATTTT. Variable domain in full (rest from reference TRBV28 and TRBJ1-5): DVKVTQSSRYLVKRTGEKVFLECVQDMDHENMFWYRQDPGLGLRLIYFSYDVKMKEKGDIPEGYSVSREKKERFSLILESASTNQTSMYLCASSLRYGGSQPQHFGDGTRLSIL.

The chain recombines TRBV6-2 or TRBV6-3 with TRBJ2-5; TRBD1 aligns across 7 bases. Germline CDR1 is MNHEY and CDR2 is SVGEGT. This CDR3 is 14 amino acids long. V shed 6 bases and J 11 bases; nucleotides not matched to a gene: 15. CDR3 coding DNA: TGTGCCAGCAGGTCGGGACAGCTTTCTTCTAAGCAGTACTTC. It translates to CASRSGQLSSKQYF.

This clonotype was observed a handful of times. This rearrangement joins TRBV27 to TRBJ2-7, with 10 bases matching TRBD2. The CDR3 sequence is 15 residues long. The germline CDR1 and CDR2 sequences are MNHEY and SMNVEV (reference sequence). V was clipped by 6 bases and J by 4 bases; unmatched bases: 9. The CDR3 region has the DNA TGTGCCAGCAGCTTTGGTATAGCGGGAGGTTACGAGCAGTACTTC. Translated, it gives CASSFGIAGGYEQYF.

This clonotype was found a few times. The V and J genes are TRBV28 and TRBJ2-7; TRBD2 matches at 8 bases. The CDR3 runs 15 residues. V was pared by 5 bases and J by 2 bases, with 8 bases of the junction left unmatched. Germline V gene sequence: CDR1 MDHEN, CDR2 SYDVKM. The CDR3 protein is CASSGEAGAPYEQYF. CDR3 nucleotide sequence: TGTGCCAGCAGTGGAGAAGCGGGAGCCCCCTACGAGCAGTACTTC.

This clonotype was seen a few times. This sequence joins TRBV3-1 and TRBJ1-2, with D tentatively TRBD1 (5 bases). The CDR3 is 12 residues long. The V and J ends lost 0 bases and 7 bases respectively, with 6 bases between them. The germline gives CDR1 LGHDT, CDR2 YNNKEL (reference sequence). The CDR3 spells CASSQEGVGYTF. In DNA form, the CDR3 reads TGTGCCAGCAGCCAAGAAGGGGTTGGCTACACCTTC. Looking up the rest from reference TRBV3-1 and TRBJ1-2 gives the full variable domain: DTAVSQTPKYLVTQMGNDKSIKCEQNLGHDTMYWYKQDSKKFLKIMFSYNNKELIINETVPNRFSPKSPDKAHLNLHINSLELGDSAVYFCASSQEGVGYTFGSGTRLTVV.

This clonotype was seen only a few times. CDR3 sequence (DNA): TGTGCCAGCAGCCCGACCCCAGGACAGCCCCAGCATTTT. This translates into CASSPTPGQPQHF. This rearrangement joins TRBV7-9 to TRBJ1-5; D is unresolved. V lost 5 bases and J lost 7, with 12 bases in between. The CDR3 totals 13 residues. CDR1 SEHNR and CDR2 FQNEAQ come from the germline V gene (reference sequence). Based on the CDR3 plus reference TRBV7-9 and TRBJ1-5, the full variable domain is DTGVSQNPRHKITKRGQNVTFRCDPISEHNRLYWYRQTLGQGPEFLTYFQNEAQLEKSRLLSDRFSAERPKGSFSTLEIQRTEQGDSAMYLCASSPTPGQPQHFGDGTRLSIL.

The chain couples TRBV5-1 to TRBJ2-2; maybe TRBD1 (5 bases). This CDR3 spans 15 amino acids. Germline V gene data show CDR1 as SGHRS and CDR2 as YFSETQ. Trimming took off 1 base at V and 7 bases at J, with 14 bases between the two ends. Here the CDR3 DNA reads TGCGCCAGCAGCTTGCAAGCAGGGTCGGACGGGGAGCTGTTTTTT. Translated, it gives CASSLQAGSDGELFF.

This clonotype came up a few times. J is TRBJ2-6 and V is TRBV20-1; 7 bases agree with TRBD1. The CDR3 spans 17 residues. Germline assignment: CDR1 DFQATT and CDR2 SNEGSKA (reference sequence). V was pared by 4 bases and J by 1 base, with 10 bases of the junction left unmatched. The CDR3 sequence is CSATQTGLISGANVLTF. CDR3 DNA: TGCAGTGCTACCCAGACAGGGTTAATTTCTGGGGCCAACGTCCTGACTTTC.

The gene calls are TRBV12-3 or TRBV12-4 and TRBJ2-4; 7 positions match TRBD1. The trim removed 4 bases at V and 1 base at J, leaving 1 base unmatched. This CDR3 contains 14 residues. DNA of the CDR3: TGTGCCAGCAGTTCACAGGGGGCCAAAAACATTCAGTACTTC. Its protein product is CASSSQGAKNIQYF.

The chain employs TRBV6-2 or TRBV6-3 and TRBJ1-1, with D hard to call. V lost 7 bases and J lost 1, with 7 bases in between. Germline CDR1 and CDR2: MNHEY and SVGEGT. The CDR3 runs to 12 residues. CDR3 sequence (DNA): TGTGCCAGCATTGACCCGAACACTGAAGCTTTCTTT. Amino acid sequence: CASIDPNTEAFF.

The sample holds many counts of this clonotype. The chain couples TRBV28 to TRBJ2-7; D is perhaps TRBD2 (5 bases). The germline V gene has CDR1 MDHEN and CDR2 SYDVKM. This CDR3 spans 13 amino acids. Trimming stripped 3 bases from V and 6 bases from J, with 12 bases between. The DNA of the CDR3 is TGTGCCAGCAGTTTGCTAGCCGTCGTCGAGCAGTACTTC. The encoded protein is CASSLLAVVEQYF.

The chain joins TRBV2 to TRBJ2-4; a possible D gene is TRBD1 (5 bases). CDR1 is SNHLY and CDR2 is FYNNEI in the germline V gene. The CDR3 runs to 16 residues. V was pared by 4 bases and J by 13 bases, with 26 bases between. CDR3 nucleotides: TGTGCCAGCAGTGGGCCCAAAAAGAAGGGGTCCCTTGTGCAGTACTTC. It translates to CASSGPKKKGSLVQYF.

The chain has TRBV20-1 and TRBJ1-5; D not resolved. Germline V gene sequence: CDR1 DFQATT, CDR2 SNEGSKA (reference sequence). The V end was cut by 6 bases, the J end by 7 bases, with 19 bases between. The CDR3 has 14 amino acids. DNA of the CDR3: TGCAGTGCCTACGAGTCGGGGTTTAACCAGCCCCAGCATTTT. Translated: CSAYESGFNQPQHF.

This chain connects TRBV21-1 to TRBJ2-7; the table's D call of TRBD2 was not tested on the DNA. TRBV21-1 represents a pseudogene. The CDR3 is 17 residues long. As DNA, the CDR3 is TGTGCCAGCAGCAAAGGGGTCCAGGCGGGAGGAGCCTACGAGCAGTACTTC. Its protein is CASSKGVQAGGAYEQYF.

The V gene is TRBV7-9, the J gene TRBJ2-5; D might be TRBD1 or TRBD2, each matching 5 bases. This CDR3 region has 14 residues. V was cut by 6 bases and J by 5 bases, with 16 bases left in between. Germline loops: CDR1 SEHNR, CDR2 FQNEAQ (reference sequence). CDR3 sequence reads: CASSPGAAGETQYF. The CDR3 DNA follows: TGTGCCAGCAGTCCCGGGGCAGCCGGGGAGACCCAGTACTTC.

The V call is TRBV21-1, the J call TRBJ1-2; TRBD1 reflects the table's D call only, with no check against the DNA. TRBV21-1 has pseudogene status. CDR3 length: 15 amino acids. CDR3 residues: CASSKEGDKGYGYTF. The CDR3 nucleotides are TGTGCCAGCAGCAAAGAAGGTGACAAGGGCTATGGCTACACCTTC.